The TCR beta chain described here comes from a study of T-cell reconstitution after alpha-beta-depleted transplantation in children. As it was prepared, the TCRbeta library received unique molecular identifiers. Using its own MiXCR run on the PCR reads, TCRdb lists one record per CDR3 protein. The sample comprises a few hundred thousand distinct CDR3 sequences, roughly an eighth of which are singletons, and about 5.6% rests with the top ten. Germline trimming cut 4 bases from V and 4 bases from J; bases unmatched to any gene: 6. CDR1 and CDR2 from the germline V gene are GTSNPN and SVGIG (reference sequence). This CDR3 comprises 13 residues.

The sequence derives from a human donor who donated a stem cell graft to a child with combined immunodeficiency. The chain recombines TRBV30 with TRBJ1-2; 7 bases agree with TRBD1. The material sequenced was PBMCs from the stem cell graft donor, taken from the stem cell graft. The CDR3 region has the DNA TGTGCCTGGACTAGGACAGGCCCCTATGGCTACACCTTC. This sequence encodes CAWTRTGPYGYTF. Looking up the rest from reference TRBV30 and TRBJ1-2 gives the full variable domain: SQTIHQWPATLVQPVGSPLSLECTVEGTSNPNLYWYRQAAGRGLQLLFYSVGIGQISSEVPQNLSASRPQDRQFILSSKKLLLSDSGFYLCAWTRTGPYGYTFGSGTRLTVV.